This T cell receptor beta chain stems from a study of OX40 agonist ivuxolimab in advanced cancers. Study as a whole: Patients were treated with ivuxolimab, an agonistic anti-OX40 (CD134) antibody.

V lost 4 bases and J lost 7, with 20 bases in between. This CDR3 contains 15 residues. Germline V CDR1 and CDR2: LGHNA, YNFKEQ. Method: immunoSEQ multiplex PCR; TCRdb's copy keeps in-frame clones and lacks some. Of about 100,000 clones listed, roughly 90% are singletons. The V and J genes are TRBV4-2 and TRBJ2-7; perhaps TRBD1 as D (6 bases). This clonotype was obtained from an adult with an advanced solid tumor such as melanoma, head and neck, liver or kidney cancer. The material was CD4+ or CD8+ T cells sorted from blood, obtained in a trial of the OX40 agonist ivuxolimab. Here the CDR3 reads CASSLTAQGSGEQYF. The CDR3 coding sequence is TGTGCCAGCAGCCTAACCGCACAGGGATCTGGGGAGCAGTACTTC.